This T cell receptor (beta chain) originates from a study of CD8 T cells in Susac syndrome. V trimming: 4 bases; J trimming: 3 bases; junction bases outside the gene matches: 15. The CDR3 has 20 residues. Germline CDR1 and CDR2: SGHNT and YENEEA. CD8+ and CD4+ T cells taken from blood had their TCR beta sequenced. RNA was extracted with the RNeasy kit, and a quantity of about 0.45 to 1 ug was reverse transcribed using random hexamers. Across 54 Vbeta and 13 Jbeta, immunoSEQ multiplex PCR amplified TCR beta CDR3. From the immunoSEQ multiplex PCR reads, TCRdb called clonotypes with MiXCR, one entry per CDR3 protein. This table holds some 200,000 distinct CDR3 sequences, 80% to 95% found once.

The chain combines TRBV11-3 with TRBJ2-4, with TRBD2 identical over 13 bases. The specimen sequenced was CD8+ T cells from PBMCs. The receptor was derived from a human donor with multiple sclerosis. The CDR3 nucleotides read TGTGCCAGCAGCTCGTGGCAAACTAGCGGGGGGGCCGATGGCAAAAACATTCAGTACTTC. Translated, it gives CASSSWQTSGGADGKNIQYF.